Sequencing of this T cell receptor (beta chain) was carried out in a study of blood T cell repertoires in COVID-19. Original data processing: Nucleated cell counts were estimated from reference gene primer amplification. Data came from immunoSEQ multiplex PCR; TCRdb stores just in-frame clones and leaves some out. V, J and clone size derive from that table, while D and trimming were established from the DNA sequence. The table shows more than 85,000 clones, with roughly 90% occurring only once. The CDR3 loop spans 16 amino acids. Germline CDR1 SGHNT, CDR2 YENEEA. The trim removed 1 base at V and 5 bases at J, leaving 5 bases unmatched.

The source material was peripheral blood. The sequence was collected from a woman between 55 and 75 years old with acute or convalescent COVID-19. The V and J genes are TRBV11-3 and TRBJ2-1, with 10 bases fitting TRBD2. CDR3 region: CASSLGSSGSNNEQFF. The CDR3 bases are TGTGCCAGCAGCTTAGGTTCTAGCGGGAGTAACAATGAGCAGTTCTTC.